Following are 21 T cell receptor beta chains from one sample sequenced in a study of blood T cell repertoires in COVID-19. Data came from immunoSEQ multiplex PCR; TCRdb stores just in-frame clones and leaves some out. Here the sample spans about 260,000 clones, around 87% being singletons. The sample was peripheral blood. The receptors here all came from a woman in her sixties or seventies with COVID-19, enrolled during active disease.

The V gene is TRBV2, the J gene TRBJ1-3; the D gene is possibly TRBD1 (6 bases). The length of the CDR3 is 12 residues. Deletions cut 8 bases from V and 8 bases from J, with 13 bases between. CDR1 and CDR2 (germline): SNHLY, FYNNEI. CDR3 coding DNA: TGTGCCAGCGGGGGCCCTGTGTACACCATATATTTT. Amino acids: CASGGPVYTIYF. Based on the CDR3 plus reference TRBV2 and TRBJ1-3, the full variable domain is EPEVTQTPSHQVTQMGQEVILRCVPISNHLYFYWYRQILGQKVEFLVSFYNNEISEKSEIFDDQFSVERPDGSNFTLKIRSTKLEDSAMYFCASGGPVYTIYFGEGSWLTVV.

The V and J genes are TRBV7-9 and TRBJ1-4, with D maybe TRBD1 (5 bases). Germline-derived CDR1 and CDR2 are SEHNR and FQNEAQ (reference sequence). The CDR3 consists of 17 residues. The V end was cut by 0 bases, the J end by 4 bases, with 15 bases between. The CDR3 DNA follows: TGTGCCAGCAGCTTAGCGTGGGTAGGGGCGAGTAATGAAAAACTGTTTTTT. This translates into CASSLAWVGASNEKLFF.

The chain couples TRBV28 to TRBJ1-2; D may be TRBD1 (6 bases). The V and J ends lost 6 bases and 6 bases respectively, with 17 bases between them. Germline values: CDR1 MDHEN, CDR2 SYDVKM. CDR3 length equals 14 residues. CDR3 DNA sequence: TGTGCCAGCAGCAAATCCACGGGGGGCCATGGCTACACCTTC. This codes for CASSKSTGGHGYTF.

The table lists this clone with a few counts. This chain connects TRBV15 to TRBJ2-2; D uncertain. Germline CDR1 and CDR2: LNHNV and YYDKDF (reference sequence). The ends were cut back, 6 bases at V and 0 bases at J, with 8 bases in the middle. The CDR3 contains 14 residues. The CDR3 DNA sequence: TGTGCCACCAGGTATCAGGCGAACACCGGGGAGCTGTTTTTT. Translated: CATRYQANTGELFF. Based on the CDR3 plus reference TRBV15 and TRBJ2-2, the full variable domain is DAMVIQNPRYQVTQFGKPVTLSCSQTLNHNVMYWYQQKSSQAPKLLFHYYDKDFNNEADTPDNFQSRRPNTSFCFLDIRSPGLGDTAMYLCATRYQANTGELFFGEGSRLTVL.

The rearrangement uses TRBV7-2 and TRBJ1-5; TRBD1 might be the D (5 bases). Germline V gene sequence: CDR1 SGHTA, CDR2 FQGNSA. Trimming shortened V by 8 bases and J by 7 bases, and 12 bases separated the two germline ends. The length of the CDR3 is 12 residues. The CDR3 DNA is TGTGCCAGCGGGGGAGGCGAACAGCCCCAGCATTTT. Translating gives CASGGGEQPQHF.

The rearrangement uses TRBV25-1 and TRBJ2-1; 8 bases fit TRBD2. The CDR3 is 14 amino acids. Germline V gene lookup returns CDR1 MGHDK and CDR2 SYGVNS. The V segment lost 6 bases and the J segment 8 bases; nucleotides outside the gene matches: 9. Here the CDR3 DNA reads TGTGCCAGCAGCCGCGGGAGGAATTTTGATGAGCAGTTCTTC. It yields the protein CASSRGRNFDEQFF. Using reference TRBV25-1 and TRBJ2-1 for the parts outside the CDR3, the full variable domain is EADIYQTPRYLVIGTGKKITLECSQTMGHDKMYWYQQDPGMELHLIHYSYGVNSTEKGDLSSESTVSRIRTEHFPLTLESARPSHTSQYLCASSRGRNFDEQFFGPGTRLTVL.

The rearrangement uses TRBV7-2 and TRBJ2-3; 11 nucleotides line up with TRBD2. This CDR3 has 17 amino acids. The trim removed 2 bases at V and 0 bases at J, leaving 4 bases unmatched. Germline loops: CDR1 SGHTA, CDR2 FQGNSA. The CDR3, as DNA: TGTGCCAGCAGCTTAATTAGCGGGAGGGCCAGCACAGATACGCAGTATTTT. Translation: CASSLISGRASTDTQYF.

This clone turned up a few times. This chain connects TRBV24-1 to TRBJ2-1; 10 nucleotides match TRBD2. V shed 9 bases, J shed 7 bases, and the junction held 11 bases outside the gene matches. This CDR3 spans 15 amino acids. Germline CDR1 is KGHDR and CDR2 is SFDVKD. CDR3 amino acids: CATGGAGGPGNEQFF. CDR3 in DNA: TGTGCCACCGGCGGAGCGGGAGGGCCTGGTAATGAGCAGTTCTTC.

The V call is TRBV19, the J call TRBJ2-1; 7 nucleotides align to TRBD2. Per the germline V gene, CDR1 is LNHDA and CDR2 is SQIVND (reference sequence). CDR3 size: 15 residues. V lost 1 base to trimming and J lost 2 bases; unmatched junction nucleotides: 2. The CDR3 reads CASSIGSGTYNEQFF. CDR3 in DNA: TGTGCCAGTAGTATAGGGAGCGGGACCTACAATGAGCAGTTCTTC.

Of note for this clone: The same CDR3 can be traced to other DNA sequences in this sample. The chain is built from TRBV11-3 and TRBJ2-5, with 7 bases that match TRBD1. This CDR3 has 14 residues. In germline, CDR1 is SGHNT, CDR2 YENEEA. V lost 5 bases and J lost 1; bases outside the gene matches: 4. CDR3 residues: CASSPRDSQETQYF. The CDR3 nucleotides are TGTGCCAGCAGCCCCCGGGACAGCCAAGAGACCCAGTACTTC.

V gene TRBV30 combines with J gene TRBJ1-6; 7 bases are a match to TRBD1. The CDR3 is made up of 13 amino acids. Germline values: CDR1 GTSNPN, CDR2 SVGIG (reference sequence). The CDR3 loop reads CAQRGQENSPLHF. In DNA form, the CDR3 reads TGTGCGCAGAGGGGGCAGGAGAATTCACCCCTCCACTTT. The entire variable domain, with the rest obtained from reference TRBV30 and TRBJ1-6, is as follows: SQTIHQWPATLVQPVGSPLSLECTVEGTSNPNLYWYRQAAGRGLQLLFYSVGIGQISSEVPQNLSASRPQDRQFILSSKKLLLSDSGFYLCAQRGQENSPLHFGNGTRLTVT.

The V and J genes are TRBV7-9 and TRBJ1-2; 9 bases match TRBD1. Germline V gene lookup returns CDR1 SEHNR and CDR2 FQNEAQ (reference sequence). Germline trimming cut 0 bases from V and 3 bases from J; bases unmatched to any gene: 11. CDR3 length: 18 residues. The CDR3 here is CASSLAPTGGIWDYGYTF. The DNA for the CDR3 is TGTGCCAGCAGCTTAGCCCCGACAGGGGGTATATGGGACTATGGCTACACCTTC. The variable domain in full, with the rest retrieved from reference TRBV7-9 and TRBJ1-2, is DTGVSQNPRHKITKRGQNVTFRCDPISEHNRLYWYRQTLGQGPEFLTYFQNEAQLEKSRLLSDRFSAERPKGSFSTLEIQRTEQGDSAMYLCASSLAPTGGIWDYGYTFGSGTRLTVV.

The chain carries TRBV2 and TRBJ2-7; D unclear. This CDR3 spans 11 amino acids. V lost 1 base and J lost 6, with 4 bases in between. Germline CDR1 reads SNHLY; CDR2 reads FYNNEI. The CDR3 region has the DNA TGTGCCAGCAGTGAAGTCGGCGAGCAGTACTTC. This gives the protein CASSEVGEQYF.

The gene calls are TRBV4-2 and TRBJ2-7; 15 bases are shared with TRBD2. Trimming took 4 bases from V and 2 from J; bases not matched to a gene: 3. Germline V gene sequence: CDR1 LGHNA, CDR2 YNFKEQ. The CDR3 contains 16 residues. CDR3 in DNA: TGTGCCAGCAGCCCGGGACTAGCGGGAGGCGCCTACGAGCAGTACTTC. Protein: CASSPGLAGGAYEQYF.

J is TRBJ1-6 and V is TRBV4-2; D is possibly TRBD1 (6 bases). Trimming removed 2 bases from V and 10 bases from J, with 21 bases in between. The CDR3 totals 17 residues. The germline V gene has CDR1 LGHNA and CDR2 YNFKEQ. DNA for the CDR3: TGTGCCAGCAGCCAACTGGGAAACAGGGTGTTTCAGTCACCCCTCCACTTT. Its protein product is CASSQLGNRVFQSPLHF.

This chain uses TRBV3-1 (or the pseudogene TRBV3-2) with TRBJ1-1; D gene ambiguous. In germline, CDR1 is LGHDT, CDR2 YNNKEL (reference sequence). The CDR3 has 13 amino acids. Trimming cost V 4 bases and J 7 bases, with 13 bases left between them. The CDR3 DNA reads TGTGCCAGCAGCCGCAGCGACGGAGTTGAAGCTTTCTTT. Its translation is CASSRSDGVEAFF.

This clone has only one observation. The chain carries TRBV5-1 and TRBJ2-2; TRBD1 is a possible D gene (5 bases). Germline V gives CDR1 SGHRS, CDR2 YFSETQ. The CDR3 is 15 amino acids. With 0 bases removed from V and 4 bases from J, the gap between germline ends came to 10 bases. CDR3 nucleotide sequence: TGCGCCAGCAGCTTGGCCCAGGGATCCACCGGGGAGCTGTTTTTT. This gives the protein CASSLAQGSTGELFF.

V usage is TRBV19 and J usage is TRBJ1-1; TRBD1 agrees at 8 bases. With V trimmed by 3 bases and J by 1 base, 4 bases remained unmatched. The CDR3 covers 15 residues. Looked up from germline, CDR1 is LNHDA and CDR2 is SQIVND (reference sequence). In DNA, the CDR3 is TGTGCCAGTAGTATCCCAGGGGGCCCGAACACTGAAGCTTTCTTT. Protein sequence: CASSIPGGPNTEAFF.

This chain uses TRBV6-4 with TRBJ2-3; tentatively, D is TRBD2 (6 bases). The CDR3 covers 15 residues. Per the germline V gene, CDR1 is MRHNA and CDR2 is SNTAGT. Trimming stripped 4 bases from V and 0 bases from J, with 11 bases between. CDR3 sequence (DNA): TGTGCCAGCAGTGTGGACTACCGGAGCACAGATACGCAGTATTTT. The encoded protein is CASSVDYRSTDTQYF.

The CDR3 loop reads CASSLTPSSQNQPQHF. The CDR3 DNA is TGCGCCAGCAGCTTGACGCCATCATCGCAGAATCAGCCCCAGCATTTT. The chain has TRBV5-1 and TRBJ1-5; D is unclear. V was shortened by 1 base and J by 4 bases, with 15 bases between the two germline ends. CDR3 length: 16 residues. Germline CDR1 and CDR2: SGHRS and YFSETQ.

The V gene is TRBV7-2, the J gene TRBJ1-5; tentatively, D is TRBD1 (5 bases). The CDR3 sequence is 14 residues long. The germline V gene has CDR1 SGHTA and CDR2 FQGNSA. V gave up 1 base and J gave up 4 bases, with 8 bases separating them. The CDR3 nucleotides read TGTGCCAGCAGCTTAGGGGGGAGGAATCAGCCCCAGCATTTT. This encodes CASSLGGRNQPQHF.